This T cell receptor (beta chain) was recorded in a study of blood T cell repertoires in COVID-19. Overall study: Samples came from the United States, Italy and Spain, spanning acute and convalescent COVID-19. The cDNA or gDNA used as material had been derived from T cells, B-cell-depleted T cells, or PBMCs.

As processed by the authors: Amplifying reference gene primers gave estimates of nucleated cell counts. Assay: immunoSEQ multiplex PCR; the TCRdb copy retains only in-frame clones and omits some. The DNA gave D and trimming, while V, J and clone size come from that table. The repertoire holds roughly 250,000 clones, with approximately 90% as singletons. Cohort allocation depended upon clinical history that participants reported. Germline V gene sequence: CDR1 GTSNPN, CDR2 SVGIG (reference sequence). CDR3 length: 15 amino acids. The V and J ends lost 2 bases and 1 base respectively, with 11 bases between them.

Material: PBMCs or T cells enriched from blood (not recorded which). This receptor was identified in a human donor in a cohort exposed to, infected with or recovered from COVID-19 (not recorded which). The donor label of this sample is uncertain. The chain uses TRBV30 and TRBJ2-2; D might be TRBD2 (6 bases). The CDR3, as DNA: TGTGCCTGGAGTTCCGGGACTTTGAACACCGGGGAGCTGTTTTTT. Translated: CAWSSGTLNTGELFF.